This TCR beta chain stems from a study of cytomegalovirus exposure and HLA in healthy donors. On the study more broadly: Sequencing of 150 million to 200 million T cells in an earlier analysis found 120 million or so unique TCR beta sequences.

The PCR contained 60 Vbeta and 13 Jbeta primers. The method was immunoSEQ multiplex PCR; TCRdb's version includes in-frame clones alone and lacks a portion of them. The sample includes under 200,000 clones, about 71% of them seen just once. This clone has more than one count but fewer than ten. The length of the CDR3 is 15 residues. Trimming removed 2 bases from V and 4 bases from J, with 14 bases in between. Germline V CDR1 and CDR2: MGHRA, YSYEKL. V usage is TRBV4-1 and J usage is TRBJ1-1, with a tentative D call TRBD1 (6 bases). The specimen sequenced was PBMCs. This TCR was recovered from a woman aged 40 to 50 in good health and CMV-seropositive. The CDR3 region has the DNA TGCGCCAGCAGCCAACCCACAGGGAAGATCACTGAAGCTTTCTTT. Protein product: CASSQPTGKITEAFF.